A single sample gave rise to the 18 T cell receptor beta chains below, sequenced in a study of T cells after yellow fever vaccination. TCRdb itself ran the 5' RACE reads through MiXCR, one entry per CDR3 protein. The sample shows more than 350,000 distinct CDR3 sequences, around a tenth of them seen only once. The input for sequencing was PBMCs, taken on the day of the first yellow fever vaccination. All receptors come from a man aged 18 to 29 who received the YFV17D yellow fever vaccine.

The chain has TRBV11-3 and TRBJ2-4; 8 positions agree with TRBD1. The trim removed 6 bases at V and 8 bases at J, leaving 6 bases unmatched. Per the germline V gene, CDR1 is SGHNT and CDR2 is YENEEA. The CDR3 is 13 amino acids. The CDR3 spells CASSHDRGDIQYF. DNA for the CDR3: TGTGCCAGCAGTCACGACAGGGGAGACATTCAGTACTTC.

This clonotype was observed many times. The junction departs from the called germline gene at one end, perhaps through a read error. The V and J genes are TRBV5-1 and TRBJ2-5, with D possibly being TRBD1 (6 bases). The V gene's germline CDR1 is SGHRS and CDR2 YFSETQ. This CDR3 has 14 amino acids. CDR3 bases: TGTGCCAGCAGTCCCCGGACAGTCCAAGAGACCCAGTACTTC. Amino acids: CASSPRTVQETQYF.

This clonotype was seen ten or more times. This chain joins TRBV7-2 and TRBJ2-3; D is ambiguous. The CDR3 is 12 residues long. Trimming stripped 0 bases from V and 4 bases from J, with 2 bases between. Germline V gives CDR1 SGHTA, CDR2 FQGNSA. The CDR3 region has the DNA TGTGCCAGCAGCTTAGCCCCAGATACGCAGTATTTT. It encodes CASSLAPDTQYF.

This clonotype was seen a few times. The V and J genes are TRBV12-3 or TRBV12-4 and TRBJ2-1; D gene unclear. The CDR3 is 13 residues long. The V end was cut by 3 bases, the J end by 7 bases, with 10 bases between. The DNA for the CDR3 is TGTGCCAGCAGTTTCGGGCTAGTTAATGAGCAGTTCTTC. This sequence encodes CASSFGLVNEQFF.

This clonotype was counted only a few times. DNA of the CDR3: TGCGCCAGCAGCTTTCATGAACTGAACACCGGGGAGCTGTTTTTT. This sequence encodes CASSFHELNTGELFF. V and J are TRBV5-1 and TRBJ2-2; D call uncertain. The CDR3 loop spans 15 amino acids. The germline V gene encodes CDR1 SGHRS and CDR2 YFSETQ. The ends were cut back, 2 bases at V and 1 base at J, with 9 bases in the middle.

The chain employs TRBV9 and TRBJ2-2; 8 nucleotides align to TRBD2. The length of the CDR3 is 16 residues. Per the germline V gene, CDR1 is SGDLS and CDR2 is YYNGEE. J gave up 4 bases and V 5 bases, and 10 bases lay outside the gene matches. DNA of the CDR3: TGTGCCAGCAGTCGAGCTGGGCGGGGGGCCACCGGGGAGCTGTTTTTT. This encodes CASSRAGRGATGELFF.

This clonotype was seen more than once but under ten times. The V call is TRBV20-1, the J call TRBJ1-2, with D perhaps TRBD1 (5 bases). Germline CDR1 is DFQATT and CDR2 is SNEGSKA (reference sequence). The CDR3 extends over 13 amino acids. Trimming pared 0 bases from V and 4 bases from J, leaving 9 bases between. CDR3 nucleotide sequence: TGCAGTGCTAGAGAGGGGCAGGGCTATGGCTACACCTTC. Its protein product is CSAREGQGYGYTF.

This clonotype was observed a few times. The chain carries TRBV5-4 and TRBJ2-5, with D maybe TRBD1 (5 bases). Between the trimmed V and J ends, which lost 0 bases and 0 bases, there was a span of 9 bases. CDR3 length: 15 residues. CDR1 SGHNT and CDR2 YYREEE come from the germline V gene (reference sequence). CDR3 region: CASSLGGTNQETQYF. For the CDR3, the DNA is TGTGCCAGCAGCTTGGGGGGCACAAACCAAGAGACCCAGTACTTC.

The chain joins TRBV5-4 to TRBJ2-1; D unresolved. Trimming took off 2 bases at V and 14 bases at J, with 11 bases between the two ends. Germline V gives CDR1 SGHNT, CDR2 YYREEE (reference sequence). The CDR3 runs to 11 residues. For the CDR3, the DNA is TGTGCCAGCAGCTTAGGGTTGGTCGAGTTCTTC. This gives the protein CASSLGLVEFF.

The chain has TRBV20-1 and TRBJ1-2; 8 positions match TRBD1. The CDR3 is 14 amino acids. The J segment lost 3 bases and the V segment lost 4 bases, leaving 7 bases of the junction unmatched. Germline CDR1 and CDR2: DFQATT and SNEGSKA (reference sequence). The DNA of the CDR3 is TGCAGTGCTACCGGGACAGGACTCCACTATGGCTACACCTTC. Protein sequence: CSATGTGLHYGYTF.

The V call is TRBV12-3 or TRBV12-4, the J call TRBJ1-2; a weak D match, TRBD1 (6 bases). V was pared by 5 bases and J by 7 bases, with 14 bases between. CDR3 length: 13 amino acids. CDR3 sequence reads: CASSTGGGAGYTF. DNA for the CDR3: TGTGCCAGCAGTACCGGGGGGGGGGCTGGCTACACCTTC.

This clonotype occurred a few times. This chain links TRBV6-5 with TRBJ2-7; 9 bases agree with TRBD2. V shed 0 bases, J shed 2 bases, and the junction held 8 bases outside the gene matches. Germline V gives CDR1 MNHEY, CDR2 SVGAGI. The CDR3 runs to 17 residues. The chain's CDR3 is CASSYSRLAVNTYEQYF. The DNA of the CDR3 is TGTGCCAGCAGTTACTCGAGACTAGCGGTCAACACCTACGAGCAGTACTTC.

V gene TRBV2 combines with J gene TRBJ2-2; D is possibly TRBD1 (5 bases). V lost 3 bases to trimming and J lost 3 bases, with 8 bases between them. The CDR3 runs to 14 residues. The germline V gene encodes CDR1 SNHLY and CDR2 FYNNEI. The CDR3 bases are TGTGCCAGCAGTGACAGGGATTACACCGGGGAGCTGTTTTTT. Its translation is CASSDRDYTGELFF.

This clonotype was detected a few times. The chain carries TRBV20-1 and TRBJ2-5, with unresolved D. The V gene's germline CDR1 is DFQATT and CDR2 SNEGSKA (reference sequence). Trimming pared 0 bases from V and 5 bases from J, leaving 10 bases between. The CDR3 totals 13 residues. CDR3 loop: CSAREGRVETQYF. The DNA for the CDR3 is TGCAGTGCTAGAGAGGGCAGAGTGGAGACCCAGTACTTC.

Many counts were recorded for this clonotype. This chain links TRBV14 with TRBJ2-2; maybe TRBD1 (5 bases). This CDR3 has 13 residues. V lost 6 bases, J lost 4 bases, and 9 bases lay in between. From germline, CDR1 is SGHDN and CDR2 FVKESK. In DNA, the CDR3 is TGTGCCAGCAGGGGGCAACTCACCGGGGAGCTGTTTTTT. It specifies CASRGQLTGELFF.

This chain links TRBV28 with TRBJ2-5; possible D gene TRBD2, 5 bases. Germline V lookup: CDR1 MDHEN, CDR2 SYDVKM. CDR3 length equals 13 residues. V was shortened by 6 bases and J by 6 bases, with 14 bases between the two germline ends. The CDR3 loop is CASRDFAVKTQYF. The CDR3 nucleotides read TGTGCCAGCAGGGACTTTGCGGTAAAGACCCAGTACTTC.

In this sample, this clonotype turned up many times. The chain couples TRBV5-1 to TRBJ2-1; TRBD2 agrees at 11 bases. V dropped 4 bases and J dropped 0; count of bases not matched to a gene: 6. This CDR3 comprises 17 residues. Germline lookup yields CDR1 SGHRS and CDR2 YFSETQ. In nucleotides, the CDR3 is TGCGCCAGCAGCCAAGGGACTAGCGGCCTCTCCTACAATGAGCAGTTCTTC. Encoded protein: CASSQGTSGLSYNEQFF. The full variable domain, rest sourced from reference TRBV5-1 and TRBJ2-1, is KAGVTQTPRYLIKTRGQQVTLSCSPISGHRSVSWYQQTPGQGLQFLFEYFSETQRNKGNFPGRFSGRQFSNSRSEMNVSTLELGDSALYLCASSQGTSGLSYNEQFFGPGTRLTVL.

The V gene is TRBV11-2, the J gene TRBJ1-4; D is unclear. Germline CDR1 is SGHAT and CDR2 is FQNNGV. The CDR3 length is 11 residues. V was shortened by 1 base and J by 14 bases, with 8 bases between the two germline ends. The CDR3 loop reads CASSLGGPLFF. The CDR3 coding sequence is TGTGCCAGCAGCTTAGGGGGTCCGCTGTTTTTT.